This TCR beta chain derives from a study of CD8 T cells in ankylosing spondylitis. One entry per CDR3 protein results from TCRdb running MiXCR on the 5' RACE reads. The sample lists under 400,000 distinct CDR3 sequences; roughly 11% were seen once. This clonotype showed up many times. The germline CDR1 and CDR2 sequences are DFQATT and SNEGSKA (reference sequence). Trimming took 0 bases from V and 6 from J, leaving 11 bases between them. This CDR3 comprises 13 residues. Specimen: blood, either unsorted or a sorted T cell fraction (not recorded which). The chain links TRBV20-1 to TRBJ2-5; D ambiguous. The sequence was collected from a female donor with ankylosing spondylitis or in good health (not recorded which). CDR3: CSARDLGRQTQYF. The CDR3 DNA follows: TGCAGTGCTAGAGATCTAGGACGCCAGACCCAGTACTTC.